The 27 T cell receptor beta chains presented below share a single source sample, sequenced in a study of PD-L1 blockade in urothelial cancer. Profiled with immunoSEQ multiplex PCR; TCRdb holds only in-frame clones, not every one. This sample has around 45,000 clones, with around 80% found just once. Time point described: pretreatment peripheral blood. Sequencing used PBMCs, obtained around atezolizumab (anti-PD-L1) treatment. The source is a man aged 55 to 69 with urothelial cancer.

CDR3 residues: CASSLSGAGGGELFF. CDR3 sequence (DNA): TGCGCCAGCAGCTTATCCGGGGCCGGGGGCGGGGAGCTGTTTTTT. The chain combines TRBV5-1 with TRBJ2-2; D is perhaps TRBD2 (6 bases). The CDR3 length is 15 residues. The germline gives CDR1 SGHRS, CDR2 YFSETQ. V lost 2 bases and J lost 7, with 15 bases in between.

V gene TRBV9 combines with J gene TRBJ2-2; 12 bases map to TRBD2. Germline V gives CDR1 SGDLS, CDR2 YYNGEE. The CDR3 loop spans 15 amino acids. Trimming at V came to 4 bases and at J to 10 bases, leaving 8 bases not matched to a gene. Here the CDR3 reads CASSPQTSGGVELFF. CDR3 DNA: TGTGCCAGCAGCCCTCAGACTAGCGGGGGTGTGGAGCTGTTTTTT.

This clone was picked up a small number of times. V usage is TRBV5-1 and J usage is TRBJ2-2; TRBD1 matches at 8 bases. In germline, CDR1 is SGHRS, CDR2 YFSETQ. Trimming at V came to 4 bases and at J to 0 bases, leaving 5 bases not matched to a gene. This CDR3 is built from 16 residues. The CDR3: CASSPLTGANTGELFF. The CDR3 DNA is TGCGCCAGCAGCCCCCTGACAGGGGCGAACACCGGGGAGCTGTTTTTT.

The chain combines TRBV7-2 with TRBJ2-1, with TRBD2 matching 8 bases. Germline V gives CDR1 SGHTA, CDR2 FQGNSA. V dropped 2 bases and J dropped 2; count of bases not matched to a gene: 14. The CDR3 covers 19 residues. CDR3 sequence: CASSLPPSRLATTYNEQFF. CDR3 DNA sequence: TGTGCCAGCAGCTTACCTCCGTCCAGACTAGCGACCACCTACAATGAGCAGTTCTTC.

The V and J genes are TRBV19 and TRBJ2-7; D is perhaps TRBD1 (5 bases). CDR1 is LNHDA and CDR2 is SQIVND in the germline V gene (reference sequence). The CDR3 is 13 amino acids. V lost 2 bases to trimming and J lost 3 bases, with 8 bases between them. In nucleotides, the CDR3 is TGTGCCAGTAGTATAAGGCAGGGCTACGAGCAGTACTTC. Protein product: CASSIRQGYEQYF.

The genes are TRBV25-1 and TRBJ2-7; no clear D gene. The germline V gene encodes CDR1 MGHDK and CDR2 SYGVNS. CDR3 length: 14 residues. V lost 1 base, J lost 6 bases, and 13 bases lay in between. CDR3 amino acids: CASSESVLSGEQYF. DNA for the CDR3: TGTGCCAGCAGTGAATCTGTCCTATCGGGCGAGCAGTACTTC.

The chain links TRBV27 to TRBJ1-2; D unresolved. Deletions cut 2 bases from V and 4 bases from J, with 14 bases between. This CDR3 spans 15 amino acids. CDR1 and CDR2 (germline): MNHEY, SMNVEV (reference sequence). The CDR3 loop reads CASSLAPGGSYGYTF. The CDR3 coding sequence is TGTGCCAGCAGTTTAGCCCCGGGAGGGTCCTATGGCTACACCTTC.

The V gene is TRBV5-1, the J gene TRBJ1-5; possibly TRBD1 for D (5 bases). With 4 bases removed from V and 0 bases from J, the gap between germline ends came to 11 bases. The CDR3 extends over 15 amino acids. Germline lookup yields CDR1 SGHRS and CDR2 YFSETQ. The CDR3 DNA sequence: TGCGCCAGCAGCCGCACTACAGGTAGCAATCAGCCCCAGCATTTT. Amino acid sequence: CASSRTTGSNQPQHF. The whole variable domain, filled in from reference TRBV5-1 and TRBJ1-5, reads KAGVTQTPRYLIKTRGQQVTLSCSPISGHRSVSWYQQTPGQGLQFLFEYFSETQRNKGNFPGRFSGRQFSNSRSEMNVSTLELGDSALYLCASSRTTGSNQPQHFGDGTRLSIL.

V is TRBV28 and J is TRBJ1-2; 7 bases align to TRBD1. The CDR3 length is 13 residues. V trimming: 8 bases; J trimming: 4 bases; junction bases outside the gene matches: 7. Germline V gene lookup returns CDR1 MDHEN and CDR2 SYDVKM. The CDR3: CASWGDRAYGYTF. The CDR3 DNA reads as TGTGCCAGCTGGGGCGACAGGGCCTATGGCTACACCTTC.

The rearrangement links TRBV7-6 to TRBJ2-7, with 8 bases fitting TRBD2. With V trimmed by 5 bases and J by 3 bases, 12 bases remained unmatched. The length of the CDR3 is 16 residues. CDR1 is SGHVS, CDR2 FNYEAQ, per germline. CDR3 sequence: CASSPGVTSDIYEQYF. The CDR3 DNA sequence: TGTGCCAGCAGCCCAGGGGTGACTAGCGACATCTACGAGCAGTACTTC.

The rearrangement joins TRBV6-1 to TRBJ2-3; TRBD1 agrees at 7 bases. CDR1 MNHNS and CDR2 SASEGT come from the germline V gene. The CDR3 sequence is 14 residues long. V shed 2 bases and J 9 bases; nucleotides not matched to a gene: 8. CDR3 region: CASSESPRQGTQYF. CDR3 coding DNA: TGTGCCAGCAGTGAATCCCCGAGACAGGGAACGCAGTATTTT.

The rearrangement uses TRBV28 and TRBJ2-5, with a possible D match to TRBD2 (5 bases). Trimming took off 4 bases at V and 5 bases at J, with 17 bases between the two ends. Germline loops: CDR1 MDHEN, CDR2 SYDVKM. The CDR3 loop spans 15 amino acids. CDR3 sequence: CASSSTITIEETQYF. CDR3 nucleotide sequence: TGTGCCAGCAGTTCGACTATTACTATTGAGGAGACCCAGTACTTC.

This clone was counted between two and nine times. The chain has TRBV4-2 and TRBJ1-1, with D perhaps TRBD1 (6 bases). Germline CDR1 reads LGHNA; CDR2 reads YNFKEQ. V lost 0 bases and J 7 bases, leaving 9 bases between the germline ends. This CDR3 has 13 amino acids. The CDR3, as DNA: TGTGCCAGCAGCCAAGAAATACAGGGTGAAGCTTTCTTT. Translated: CASSQEIQGEAFF.

The chain has TRBV11-3 and TRBJ2-2; a weak D match, TRBD1 (6 bases). This CDR3 is 15 amino acids long. Germline V gene sequence: CDR1 SGHNT, CDR2 YENEEA. V shed 3 bases and J shed 5 bases, with 13 bases lying between them. For the CDR3, the DNA is TGTGCCAGCAGCTTCCTCAGGGGCGGTACCGGGGAGCTGTTTTTT. Protein product: CASSFLRGGTGELFF. Variable domain in full (rest from reference TRBV11-3 and TRBJ2-2): EAGVVQSPRYKIIEKKQPVAFWCNPISGHNTLYWYLQNLGQGPELLIRYENEEAVDDSQLPKDRFSAERLKGVDSTLKIQPAELGDSAVYLCASSFLRGGTGELFFGEGSRLTVL.

The gene calls are TRBV11-1 and TRBJ2-4; 7 bases fit TRBD1. This CDR3 spans 16 amino acids. J was trimmed by 0 bases and V by 5 bases; bases with no gene match: 7. Per the germline V gene, CDR1 is SGHAT and CDR2 is FQDESV (reference sequence). This chain's CDR3 is CASSPRDRLAKNIQYF. In nucleotides, the CDR3 is TGTGCCAGCAGCCCACGGGACAGACTAGCCAAAAACATTCAGTACTTC.

V is TRBV11-1 and J is TRBJ2-3; 13 bases line up with TRBD2. In germline, CDR1 is SGHAT, CDR2 FQDESV (reference sequence). V trimming: 5 bases; J trimming: 5 bases; junction bases outside the gene matches: 10. This CDR3 comprises 17 residues. In DNA form, the CDR3 reads TGTGCCAGCAGCCGTAAAACTAGCGGGGGGGCCGGAGATACGCAGTATTTT. It is translated as CASSRKTSGGAGDTQYF.

This rearrangement joins TRBV4-2 to TRBJ2-1; tentatively, D is TRBD2 (8 bases). The CDR3 spans 19 residues. V gave up 1 base and J gave up 3 bases, with 22 bases separating them. CDR1 and CDR2 (germline): LGHNA, YNFKEQ. The CDR3 is CASSQVSGGQMPYYNEQFF. CDR3 DNA sequence: TGTGCCAGCAGCCAAGTAAGCGGGGGACAGATGCCCTACTACAATGAGCAGTTCTTC.

This clone was seen a handful of times. The chain recombines TRBV7-2 with TRBJ2-7; a possible D gene is TRBD1 (6 bases). Germline V gene sequence: CDR1 SGHTA, CDR2 FQGNSA. The CDR3 is 14 residues long. With 5 bases removed from V and 0 bases from J, the gap between germline ends came to 11 bases. The CDR3 here is CASSKDRFSYEQYF. The CDR3 region has the DNA TGTGCCAGCAGCAAAGACAGGTTCTCCTACGAGCAGTACTTC.

Regarding this clone: The junction departs from the called germline gene at one end, perhaps through a read error. This chain links TRBV2 with TRBJ1-3; weak D call: TRBD1 (5 bases). CDR1 SNHLY and CDR2 FYNNEI come from the germline V gene. This CDR3 has 12 residues. This CDR3 is CASGGDLGPAIF. CDR3 DNA sequence: TGTGCCAGCGGGGGGGACCTGGGCCCGGCTATTTTT.

V and J are TRBV7-6 and TRBJ1-1, with a possible D match to TRBD1 (6 bases). V lost 2 bases, J lost 3 bases, and 10 bases lay in between. Germline CDR1 and CDR2: SGHVS and FNYEAQ. The CDR3 length is 14 residues. The CDR3 nucleotides are TGTGCCAGCAGCTTAACAGGGTCCGACACTGAAGCTTTCTTT. Translation gives CASSLTGSDTEAFF.

The chain has TRBV11-2 and TRBJ1-1, with 8 bases aligning to TRBD1. V lost 5 bases to trimming and J lost 0 bases; unmatched junction nucleotides: 8. CDR1 is SGHAT, CDR2 FQNNGV, per germline. The CDR3 runs 16 residues. The DNA of the CDR3 is TGTGCCAGCAGCGCTCGGACAGGGTTGGTGAACACTGAAGCTTTCTTT. It codes for CASSARTGLVNTEAFF.

This clone was recorded only once. CDR3 in DNA: TGCGCCAGCAGTGACGCGGGGAGCTCCTACAATGAGCAGTTCTTC. It encodes CASSDAGSSYNEQFF. The chain carries TRBV10-2 and TRBJ2-1; possible D gene TRBD2, 6 bases. Per germline, CDR1 WSHSY and CDR2 SAAADI. The germline V and J ends were trimmed by 3 bases and 0 bases, with 9 bases remaining between them. This CDR3 is built from 15 residues.

The rearrangement links TRBV25-1 to TRBJ2-2; 8 bases map to TRBD2. J lost 5 bases, V lost 2 bases, and 4 bases had no gene match. Germline V lookup: CDR1 MGHDK, CDR2 SYGVNS. CDR3 length: 15 residues. In DNA form, the CDR3 reads TGTGCCAGCAGTGAAGTCGGGGGGGGGACCGGGGAGCTGTTTTTT. It translates to CASSEVGGGTGELFF.

This sequence joins TRBV5-1 and TRBJ2-3; 8 nucleotides align to TRBD2. The CDR3 contains 17 residues. With 0 bases clipped from V and 2 bases from J, the junction kept 8 bases outside the gene matches. The germline gives CDR1 SGHRS, CDR2 YFSETQ. The CDR3 nucleotides are TGCGCCAGCAGCTTGGTTGGGAGCGGGGGCCCCACAGATACGCAGTATTTT. It translates to CASSLVGSGGPTDTQYF.

The V and J genes are TRBV5-7 and TRBJ1-5; a possible D gene is TRBD1 (5 bases). TRBV5-7 falls under the ORF class, with uncertain function. The CDR3 covers 16 residues. Deletions cut 0 bases from V and 6 bases from J, with 16 bases between. The CDR3 DNA reads as TGTGCCAGCAGCTTGGCCAGGGCAGGTAATGGTCAGCCCCAGCATTTT. As protein: CASSLARAGNGQPQHF.

The chain employs TRBV5-6 and TRBJ2-5; TRBD2 matches at 10 bases. V lost 4 bases, J lost 0 bases, and 3 bases stayed unmatched. The CDR3 runs 15 residues. Per the germline V gene, CDR1 is SGHDT and CDR2 is YYEEEE. The CDR3 region is CASSLSGGYQETQYF. The CDR3 DNA follows: TGTGCCAGCAGCCTTAGCGGGGGGTACCAAGAGACCCAGTACTTC.

The chain uses TRBV7-2 and TRBJ1-1; D call uncertain. Looked up from germline, CDR1 is SGHTA and CDR2 is FQGNSA. This CDR3 has 15 amino acids. V lost 3 bases and J lost 1, with 12 bases in between. The CDR3 DNA follows: TGTGCCAGCAGCTTCAGGACCGAGGGGAACACTGAAGCTTTCTTT. It encodes CASSFRTEGNTEAFF.